Included here is one T cell receptor (beta chain) sequence, with context. This sample is drawn from a study of cytomegalovirus exposure and HLA in healthy donors. Germline-derived CDR1 and CDR2 are SGHTS and YDEGEE. V was trimmed by 7 bases and J by 2 bases, leaving 15 bases between them. The length of the CDR3 is 14 residues. Both 60 Vbeta primers and 13 Jbeta primers went into the PCR. Generated by immunoSEQ multiplex PCR, the TCRdb table keeps only in-frame clones and is missing some. The table includes roughly 250,000 clones, 80% to 90% detected once. V and J are TRBV5-8 and TRBJ2-5; D perhaps matches TRBD2 (5 bases). The sequence was obtained from a middle-aged woman in good health and CMV-seropositive. Sequencing was done on a sample of PBMCs. The CDR3 protein is CASLAWRSQETQYF. The CDR3 DNA is TGTGCCAGCCTGGCTTGGAGGTCGCAAGAGACCCAGTACTTC. Full variable domain (missing parts from reference TRBV5-8 and TRBJ2-5): EAGVTQSPTHLIKTRGQQATLRCSPISGHTSVYWYQQALGLGLQFLLWYDEGEERNRGNFPPRFSGRQFPNYSSELNVNALELEDSALYLCASLAWRSQETQYFGPGTRLLVL.